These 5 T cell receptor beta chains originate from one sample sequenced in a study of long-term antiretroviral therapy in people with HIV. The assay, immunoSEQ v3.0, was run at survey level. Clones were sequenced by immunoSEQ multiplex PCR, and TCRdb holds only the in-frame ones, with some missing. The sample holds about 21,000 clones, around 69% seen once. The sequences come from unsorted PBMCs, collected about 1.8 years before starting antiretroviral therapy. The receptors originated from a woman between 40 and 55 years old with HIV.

The CDR3 spells CAWSDERLGYNEQFF. DNA of the CDR3: TGTGCCTGGAGTGATGAGAGACTGGGGTACAATGAGCAGTTCTTC. This chain connects TRBV30 to TRBJ2-1; D unclear. Germline assignment: CDR1 GTSNPN and CDR2 SVGIG (reference sequence). Trimming removed 1 base from V and 4 bases from J, with 14 bases in between. The CDR3 covers 15 residues.

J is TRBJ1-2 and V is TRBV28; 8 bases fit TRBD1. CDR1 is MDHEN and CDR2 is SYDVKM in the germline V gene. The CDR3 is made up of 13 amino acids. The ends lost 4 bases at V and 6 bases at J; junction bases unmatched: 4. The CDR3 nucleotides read TGTGCCAGCAGTTCCATGGACAGGGATGGCTACACCTTC. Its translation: CASSSMDRDGYTF.

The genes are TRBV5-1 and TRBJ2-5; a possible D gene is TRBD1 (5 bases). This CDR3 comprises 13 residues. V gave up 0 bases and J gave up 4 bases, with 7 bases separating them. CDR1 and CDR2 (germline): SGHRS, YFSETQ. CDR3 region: CASSLGQGETQYF. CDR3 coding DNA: TGCGCCAGCAGCTTGGGGCAGGGAGAGACCCAGTACTTC.

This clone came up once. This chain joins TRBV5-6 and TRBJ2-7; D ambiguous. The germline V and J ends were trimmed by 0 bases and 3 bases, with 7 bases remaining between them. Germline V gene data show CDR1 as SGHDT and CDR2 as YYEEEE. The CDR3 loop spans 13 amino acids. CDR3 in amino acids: CASSLVGHYEQYF. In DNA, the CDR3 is TGTGCCAGCAGCTTGGTAGGCCACTACGAGCAGTACTTC.

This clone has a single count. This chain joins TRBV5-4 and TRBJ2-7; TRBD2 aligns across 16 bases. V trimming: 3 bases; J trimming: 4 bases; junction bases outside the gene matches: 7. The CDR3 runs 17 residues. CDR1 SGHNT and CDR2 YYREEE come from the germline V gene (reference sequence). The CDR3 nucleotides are TGTGCCAGCAGCTCGGGACTAGCGGGGGGGATGGCGTACGAGCAGTACTTC. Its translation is CASSSGLAGGMAYEQYF.